Below, 12 T cell receptor beta chains from the same sample are listed, as sequenced in a study of shared clonotypes between healthy human individuals. Clones were read by immunoSEQ multiplex PCR, and TCRdb kept only the in-frame ones, dropping some. The data contain 2.3 million or so clones, just over 90% of them singletons. The sample was naive CD4+ T cells from PBMCs. Subset given: CD45RA+ positively selected. Receptors originate from a man aged 18 to 30 in good health. Some clones in this sample may be carry-over from other donors' samples.

In nucleotides, the CDR3 is TGTGCCAGTAGTACATCCCCCGGGACAGGTTACTACGAGCAGTACTTC. This codes for CASSTSPGTGYYEQYF. The chain carries TRBV19 and TRBJ2-7, with 8 bases identical to TRBD1. Losses at the gene ends were 4 bases for V and 3 bases for J; bases not matched to a gene: 11. CDR1 and CDR2 (germline): LNHDA, SQIVND (reference sequence). This CDR3 is built from 16 residues. The full variable domain, with the rest looked up from reference TRBV19 and TRBJ2-7, is DGGITQSPKYLFRKEGQNVTLSCEQNLNHDAMYWYRQDPGQGLRLIYYSQIVNDFQKGDIAEGYSVSREKKESFPLTVTSAQKNPTAFYLCASSTSPGTGYYEQYFGPGTRLTVT.

CDR3 bases: TGTGCCAGCAGTATACAGGGGGATCAGCCCCAGCATTTT. Translated: CASSIQGDQPQHF. V usage is TRBV5-4 and J usage is TRBJ1-5, with 8 bases lining up with TRBD1. Germline values: CDR1 SGHNT, CDR2 YYREEE (reference sequence). The CDR3 loop spans 13 amino acids. Trimming at V came to 5 bases and at J to 5 bases, leaving 3 bases not matched to a gene.

V gene TRBV28 combines with J gene TRBJ2-3, with 9 bases lining up with TRBD1. The CDR3 loop spans 16 amino acids. Looked up from germline, CDR1 is MDHEN and CDR2 is SYDVKM. V trimming: 6 bases; J trimming: 3 bases; junction bases outside the gene matches: 10. CDR3: CASSAPGTGRTDTQYF. CDR3 in DNA: TGTGCCAGCAGCGCCCCGGGGACAGGGAGGACAGATACGCAGTATTTT.

The chain couples TRBV15 to TRBJ1-1; D call uncertain. This CDR3 has 14 residues. Germline CDR1 reads LNHNV; CDR2 reads YYDKDF (reference sequence). The V and J ends lost 1 base and 1 base respectively, with 7 bases between them. CDR3 bases: TGTGCCACCAGCAGAGTGGGCACGAACACTGAAGCTTTCTTT. This codes for CATSRVGTNTEAFF.

With regard to this clone: Other DNA sequences in this specimen translate into the identical CDR3. This rearrangement joins TRBV5-6 to TRBJ1-2, with a weak D call TRBD1 (6 bases). The CDR3 is 13 residues long. Trimming cost V 0 bases and J 7 bases, with 10 bases left between them. Germline CDR1 and CDR2: SGHDT and YYEEEE. The CDR3, as DNA: TGTGCCAGCAGCTTGGACAGGGCGGGTGGCTACACCTTC. Translation: CASSLDRAGGYTF.

This clone was observed once. The chain combines TRBV6-5 with TRBJ1-2, with a tentative D call TRBD1 (6 bases). The CDR3 has 13 amino acids. Trimming shortened V by 3 bases and J by 11 bases, and 16 bases separated the two germline ends. Germline V gives CDR1 MNHEY, CDR2 SVGAGI. The CDR3 DNA is TGTGCCAGCAGTTATGGTCGGGACAATATTTACACCTTC. It specifies CASSYGRDNIYTF.

This rearrangement joins TRBV11-3 to TRBJ2-3; no clear D. V lost 5 bases, J lost 4 bases, and 7 bases lay in between. The CDR3 contains 12 residues. Germline V CDR1 and CDR2: SGHNT, YENEEA. CDR3 bases: TGTGCCAGCAGCCCGAACGCAGATACGCAGTATTTT. Protein sequence: CASSPNADTQYF.

The V call is TRBV5-1, the J call TRBJ2-7; 8 nucleotides line up with TRBD1. Looked up from germline, CDR1 is SGHRS and CDR2 is YFSETQ. The CDR3 is 14 residues long. V dropped 4 bases and J dropped 6; count of bases not matched to a gene: 9. Here the CDR3 reads CASSVTGDPGEQYF. In DNA, the CDR3 is TGCGCCAGCAGCGTGACAGGGGACCCGGGCGAGCAGTACTTC.

The gene calls are TRBV9 and TRBJ2-7; a weak D match, TRBD2 (6 bases). The germline V gene encodes CDR1 SGDLS and CDR2 YYNGEE. The CDR3 covers 14 residues. V lost 6 bases and J lost 2, with 15 bases in between. CDR3 sequence reads: CASTPTGTPYEQYF. The CDR3 DNA sequence: TGTGCCAGCACCCCTACCGGGACTCCCTACGAGCAGTACTTC.

The chain recombines TRBV28 with TRBJ1-5, with unresolved D. TRBJ2-3 matches the DNA end more closely, so the J call is doubtful. CDR1 is MDHEN, CDR2 SYDVKM, per germline. The CDR3 totals 15 residues. The CDR3 loop reads CASSPPSGSNQPQYF. The CDR3 region has the DNA TGTGCCAGCAGTCCCCCGAGTGGCAGCAATCAGCCCCAGTATTTT.

The J gene is TRBJ1-1, the V gene TRBV5-5, with a tentative D call TRBD1 (5 bases). Deletions cut 4 bases from V and 6 bases from J, with 22 bases between. The length of the CDR3 is 16 residues. Germline V CDR1 and CDR2: SGHKS, YYEKEE (reference sequence). The CDR3 DNA sequence: TGTGCCAGCAGCCCGTCCGGACCAAGGGCGGGGGCTGAAGCTTTCTTT. It is translated as CASSPSGPRAGAEAFF.

V is TRBV9 and J is TRBJ1-1; 9 positions match TRBD1. The germline gives CDR1 SGDLS, CDR2 YYNGEE. V shed 0 bases and J 2 bases; nucleotides not matched to a gene: 5. The CDR3 is made up of 16 amino acids. This CDR3 is CASSVGAGQGNTEAFF. The CDR3 region has the DNA TGTGCCAGCAGCGTAGGGGCGGGACAGGGAAACACTGAAGCTTTCTTT.